This entry concerns a single T cell receptor (beta chain). Antigen: not known. V lost 1 base, J lost 5 bases, and 13 bases lay in between. The CDR3 totals 15 residues. Germline assignment: CDR1 SGDLS and CDR2 YYNGEE. TCRdb reprocessed the reads with MiXCR, giving one entry per CDR3 protein. Here the sample spans 250,000 to 300,000 distinct CDR3 sequences, approximately 9% being singletons. The data derive from a study of T cell repertoires in cytomegalovirus infection. Study at large: CMV infection together with matching HLA type was indicated by public TCR beta signatures. Overall study findings and caveats: HLA-C-restricted CMV-specific TCR beta clonotypes prevailed in the ex vivo response.

J is TRBJ1-5 and V is TRBV9; D may be TRBD1 (6 bases). Sequencing was performed on PBMCs. The sequence was obtained from a human donor in good health (CMV status not recorded). Some clones in this sample may be carry-over from other donors' samples. The DNA for the CDR3 is TGTGCCAGCAGCGTAAGAGGGGACAAAGATCAGCCCCAGCATTTT. This encodes CASSVRGDKDQPQHF.